This T cell receptor (beta chain) was recovered during a study of T cells expressing NK-cell markers. Study-level background: Within the sequenced cohort of eight donors, seven exhibited HCMV seropositivity and one was seronegative. Overall study findings and caveats: Among CD8+ T cells from about six donors, dominant NKG2C+ clonotypes accounted for roughly 1.0-8%.

Using the 5' RACE reads, TCRdb records one entry per CDR3 protein without DNA. The sample table includes 450,000 to 600,000 distinct CDR3 sequences. In the case of this clonotype: Its antigen is unknown.

The length of the CDR3 is 15 residues. In germline, CDR1 is LNHNV, CDR2 YYDKDF (reference sequence). This clonotype was sampled from a man between 18 and 29 years old in good health. The chain employs TRBV15 and TRBJ2-1; as DNA is missing, the TRBD1 call by TCRdb cannot be tested. Sequencing was performed on blood T cells: a sorted CD56 or NKG2C T cell subset, CD4+ or CD8+ T cells, or bulk PBMC T cells (not recorded which). CDR3 sequence: CATSRPGTPYNEQFF. Together with reference TRBV15 and TRBJ2-1, the CDR3 gives the full variable domain: DAMVIQNPRYQVTQFGKPVTLSCSQTLNHNVMYWYQQKSSQAPKLLFHYYDKDFNNEADTPDNFQSRRPNTSFCFLDIRSPGLGDTAMYLCATSRPGTPYNEQFFGPGTRLTVL.